This TCR beta chain was identified in a study of regulatory T cells in long-lasting Graves disease. Study-wide findings and caveats: No thyroid tissue was studied; the work used peripheral blood only.

Arm-PCR of CDR3 regions with iRepertoire HTBI primers generated TCR beta libraries. TCRdb re-derived calls from the multiplex PCR reads in MiXCR, one entry per CDR3 protein. The sample holds some 450,000 distinct CDR3 sequences, around 17% seen once. The ends were cut back, 0 bases at V and 4 bases at J, with 9 bases in the middle. The germline gives CDR1 MNHEY, CDR2 SVGAGI. The CDR3 extends over 14 amino acids. Stated time point: newly diagnosed GD, antithyroid drugs for less than 3 months. The TCR library was prepared using RNA isolated from PBMCs. This clonotype has ten or more counts. Its matching antigen is unknown. The sample was also linked to a second study, of T cells in Graves' hyperthyroidism and ophthalmopathy. That report notes: Newly diagnosed hyperthyroidism, duration under 2 months, in patients aged 18 to 65. Ophthalmopathy cases were set apart from stable hyperthyroidism by a 13 V-J model.

The chain employs TRBV6-5 and TRBJ1-1; TRBD1 might be the D (5 bases). The specimen comprised peripheral blood mononuclear cells (PBMCs), sampled at new diagnosis, from a patient treated with antithyroid drugs. The source is a woman between 25 and 40 years old with Graves disease. In nucleotides, the CDR3 is TGTGCCAGCAGTTACTCGGGGGTGAGCACTGAAGCTTTCTTT. It encodes CASSYSGVSTEAFF.